A single sample gave rise to the 22 T cell receptor beta chains below, sequenced in a study of cytomegalovirus exposure and HLA in healthy donors. In the PCR, 60 Vbeta and 13 Jbeta primers were used. The data were produced by immunoSEQ multiplex PCR, yet TCRdb's version contains in-frame clones alone and is incomplete. The table records about 140,000 clones, around 77% of them present only once. Sequenced: PBMCs. The receptors come from a young man in good health and CMV-seronegative.

The rearrangement joins TRBV30 to TRBJ2-6; D unresolved. Germline CDR1 reads GTSNPN; CDR2 reads SVGIG (reference sequence). Deletions cut 3 bases from V and 0 bases from J, with 9 bases between. The CDR3 totals 15 residues. This CDR3 reads CAWSGVFSGANVLTF. CDR3 bases: TGTGCCTGGAGCGGAGTCTTCTCTGGGGCCAACGTCCTGACTTTC.

V usage is TRBV29-1 and J usage is TRBJ1-1; 7 positions agree with TRBD1. The germline gives CDR1 SQVTM, CDR2 ANQGSEA. The CDR3 is made up of 13 amino acids. V lost 6 bases and J lost 5; bases outside the gene matches: 9. The CDR3 spells CSVEGLDRTEAFF. The CDR3 region has the DNA TGCAGCGTGGAGGGGCTGGACAGGACTGAAGCTTTCTTT.

The rearrangement links TRBV28 to TRBJ2-7, with 8 bases aligning to TRBD1. The V segment lost 5 bases and the J segment 5 bases; nucleotides outside the gene matches: 11. CDR3 length: 15 residues. The germline gives CDR1 MDHEN, CDR2 SYDVKM. The CDR3 spells CASSPQDREFHEQYF. CDR3 nucleotides: TGTGCCAGCAGTCCCCAGGACAGGGAGTTTCACGAGCAGTACTTC.

This clone was recorded once. This chain uses TRBV5-6 with TRBJ2-3; D uncertain. Germline values: CDR1 SGHDT, CDR2 YYEEEE. The CDR3 is 14 residues long. The V and J ends lost 0 bases and 1 base respectively, with 6 bases between them. CDR3 sequence (DNA): TGTGCCAGCAGCTTGGTTGCGGGCACAGATACGCAGTATTTT. Residues: CASSLVAGTDTQYF.

The rearrangement joins TRBV5-1 to TRBJ2-1; D remains unclear. The germline gives CDR1 SGHRS, CDR2 YFSETQ. The CDR3 is 17 amino acids. V lost 0 bases, J lost 0 bases, and 13 bases lay in between. CDR3 region: CASSLAGGASSYNEQFF. DNA of the CDR3: TGCGCCAGCAGCTTGGCCGGCGGTGCGAGCTCCTACAATGAGCAGTTCTTC.

The chain is built from TRBV27 and TRBJ2-7; 8 bases match TRBD1. The ends lost 3 bases at V and 6 bases at J; junction bases unmatched: 10. Germline V gene data show CDR1 as MNHEY and CDR2 as SMNVEV (reference sequence). The CDR3 consists of 15 residues. CDR3 protein: CASSFRGQGVTEQYF. The DNA for the CDR3 is TGTGCCAGCAGTTTCCGCGGACAGGGTGTAACCGAGCAGTACTTC.

This clone was counted only a few times. This rearrangement joins TRBV7-9 to TRBJ1-4; 7 bases line up with TRBD1. The CDR3 contains 13 residues. J lost 8 bases, V lost 5 bases, and 5 bases had no gene match. Germline V CDR1 and CDR2: SEHNR, FQNEAQ (reference sequence). In DNA, the CDR3 is TGTGCCAGCAGCCAGGGGGAGTGGGAAAAACTGTTTTTT. This codes for CASSQGEWEKLFF.

The chain recombines TRBV7-9 with TRBJ1-2, with D perhaps TRBD1 (6 bases). Germline CDR1 reads SEHNR; CDR2 reads FQNEAQ (reference sequence). There are 15 residues in the CDR3. V was clipped by 2 bases and J by 6 bases, with 16 bases between them. The CDR3 loop reads CASSLLTGRTNGYTF. The CDR3 nucleotides are TGTGCCAGCAGCTTATTAACAGGGCGAACTAATGGCTACACCTTC.

This sequence joins TRBV21-1 and TRBJ1-2; the table's D gene call, TRBD1, was not cross checked with the DNA. TRBV21-1 is termed a pseudogene. The CDR3 is 19 amino acids. CDR3 region: CASNLREGTGRIFNYGYTF. CDR3 nucleotide sequence: TGTGCCAGCAACCTAAGGGAGGGGACAGGGCGCATCTTTAACTATGGCTACACCTTC.

This rearrangement joins TRBV9 to TRBJ2-2; 7 nucleotides align to TRBD1. The J segment lost 3 bases and the V segment lost 3 bases, leaving 8 bases of the junction unmatched. Germline CDR1 is SGDLS and CDR2 is YYNGEE. The CDR3 sequence is 16 residues long. The CDR3 is CASSARQGADTGELFF. CDR3 in DNA: TGTGCCAGCAGCGCCCGACAGGGTGCGGACACCGGGGAGCTGTTTTTT.

The chain carries TRBV6-1 and TRBJ2-7; TRBD1 aligns across 10 bases. This CDR3 is built from 15 residues. V dropped 4 bases and J dropped 5; count of bases not matched to a gene: 8. Looked up from germline, CDR1 is MNHNS and CDR2 is SASEGT. The CDR3 is CASSAPGTGVHEQYF. The CDR3 nucleotides are TGTGCCAGCAGTGCCCCCGGGACAGGGGTTCACGAGCAGTACTTC.

This chain connects TRBV28 to TRBJ2-1, with D possibly TRBD1 on 6 matching bases. V was trimmed by 7 bases and J by 7 bases, leaving 14 bases between them. The CDR3 runs to 13 residues. The germline V gene has CDR1 MDHEN and CDR2 SYDVKM. CDR3 sequence (DNA): TGTGCCAGCATCACAGGGAAGACAAATGAGCAGTTCTTC. This sequence encodes CASITGKTNEQFF.

This clone was observed a single time. The CDR3 DNA is TGTGCCAGCAGCGGACACTATAATTCACCCCTCCACTTT. Amino acids: CASSGHYNSPLHF. The chain has TRBV5-8 and TRBJ1-6, with a weak D call TRBD1 (5 bases). The CDR3 covers 13 residues. CDR1 is SGHTS, CDR2 YDEGEE, per germline. Trimming left V 4 bases short and J 3 bases short, with 5 bases between.

This clone has a handful of counts. CDR3 in amino acids: CASSGQGATEAFF. The CDR3 DNA follows: TGTGCCAGCAGCGGACAGGGGGCAACTGAAGCTTTCTTT. The V and J genes are TRBV27 and TRBJ1-1; TRBD1 agrees at 11 bases. Germline V lookup: CDR1 MNHEY, CDR2 SMNVEV (reference sequence). This CDR3 comprises 13 residues. Trimming at V came to 6 bases and at J to 5 bases, leaving 2 bases not matched to a gene.

The sample holds one count of this clone. This same CDR3 is encoded by further DNA sequences in the sample. The genes are TRBV28 and TRBJ1-2, with D unclear. Looked up from germline, CDR1 is MDHEN and CDR2 is SYDVKM. The CDR3 contains 13 residues. V was cut by 5 bases and J by 2 bases, with 9 bases left in between. The CDR3 is CASSPTVNYGYTF. CDR3 DNA sequence: TGTGCCAGCAGTCCCACAGTGAACTATGGCTACACCTTC.

Written as DNA, the CDR3 is TGTGCCAGCGGAGGGTCGTCCTACAATGAGCAGTTCTTC. Protein product: CASGGSSYNEQFF. The gene calls are TRBV6-6 and TRBJ2-1; TRBD2 is a possible D gene (6 bases). Germline lookup yields CDR1 MNHNY and CDR2 SVGAGI (reference sequence). The germline V and J ends were trimmed by 8 bases and 1 base, with 9 bases remaining between them. The CDR3 is made up of 13 amino acids.

A remark on this clone: The junction does not match germline at one end; this may be a read error. The J gene is TRBJ2-5, the V gene TRBV7-7; TRBD1 matches at 8 bases. Germline V gene lookup returns CDR1 SSHAT and CDR2 FNYEAQ (reference sequence). The CDR3 contains 14 residues. CDR3 DNA sequence: TGTGCTAGCAGCCTTCAGGGGGCGCAAGAGACCCAGTACTTC. Translating it yields CASSLQGAQETQYF.

The chain joins TRBV7-9 to TRBJ2-7, with a weak D call TRBD1 (6 bases). V was shortened by 1 base and J by 4 bases, with 14 bases between the two germline ends. The CDR3 contains 15 residues. CDR1 and CDR2 from the germline V gene are SEHNR and FQNEAQ (reference sequence). The CDR3 DNA follows: TGTGCCAGCAGCTTAGGGGGGCCAGGAGAATACGAGCAGTACTTC. Its translation: CASSLGGPGEYEQYF. The variable domain in full, with the rest retrieved from reference TRBV7-9 and TRBJ2-7, is DTGVSQNPRHKITKRGQNVTFRCDPISEHNRLYWYRQTLGQGPEFLTYFQNEAQLEKSRLLSDRFSAERPKGSFSTLEIQRTEQGDSAMYLCASSLGGPGEYEQYFGPGTRLTVT.

The rearrangement uses TRBV7-2 and TRBJ2-7; 10 bases align to TRBD1. The germline gives CDR1 SGHTA, CDR2 FQGNSA. Trimming removed 5 bases from V and 5 bases from J; junction bases left unmatched: 12. The CDR3 runs to 16 residues. CDR3 sequence: CASSPDGQGVPHEQYF. CDR3 bases: TGTGCCAGCAGCCCCGATGGACAGGGGGTACCCCACGAGCAGTACTTC. The whole variable domain, remainder taken from reference TRBV7-2 and TRBJ2-7, is GAGVSQSPSNKVTEKGKDVELRCDPISGHTALYWYRQSLGQGLEFLIYFQGNSAPDKSGLPSDRFSAERTGGSVSTLTIQRTQQEDSAVYLCASSPDGQGVPHEQYFGPGTRLTVT.

The rearrangement uses TRBV6-5 and TRBJ2-7; D is unclear. The CDR3 is made up of 14 amino acids. The germline V and J ends were trimmed by 6 bases and 2 bases, with 14 bases remaining between them. The V gene's germline CDR1 is MNHEY and CDR2 SVGAGI. Written as DNA, the CDR3 is TGTGCCAGCAGCCCAGGCCAGGTAACCTACGAGCAGTACTTC. This codes for CASSPGQVTYEQYF.

V usage is TRBV5-1 and J usage is TRBJ2-6; 7 positions agree with TRBD1. V lost 4 bases, J lost 2 bases, and 3 bases stayed unmatched. Germline-derived CDR1 and CDR2 are SGHRS and YFSETQ. The CDR3 contains 15 residues. The CDR3 DNA sequence: TGCGCCAGCAGCGTAGGGGGCGCTGGGGCCAACGTCCTGACTTTC. It yields the protein CASSVGGAGANVLTF.

The genes are TRBV28 and TRBJ1-2; 11 bases agree with TRBD1. J was trimmed by 3 bases and V by 5 bases; bases with no gene match: 2. Germline lookup yields CDR1 MDHEN and CDR2 SYDVKM. The CDR3 runs 14 residues. CDR3 DNA sequence: TGTGCCAGCAGTGGGGACAGGGGGGACTATGGCTACACCTTC. Translating gives CASSGDRGDYGYTF.